These T cell receptor beta chains were read from a single sample in a study of patients and donors after allogeneic stem cell transplantation. Using its own MiXCR run on the RT-PCR reads, TCRdb lists one record per CDR3 protein. The table has approximately 88,000 distinct CDR3 sequences, approximately 5.2% seen once. The material sequenced was blood, either unsorted or a sorted T cell fraction (not recorded which). The source of these receptors is a human donor who was either an allogeneic HSCT recipient or a stem cell or donor lymphocyte infusion donor (not recorded which). It is not recorded whose cells these are; they may come from a transplant donor. The CDR3 runs from the conserved cysteine through the conserved F or W. D genes are given only for firm matches. Clone size is given for some rows only: seen once, a few or many times, or a class if the clone is expanded.

TGTGCCAGCAGCGTACTACAGGGTGGGCAGCCCCAGCATTTT,CASSVLQGGQPQHF,many,TRBV28,-,TRBJ1-5
TGTGCCAGCAGCTCCGGGATAAATCAGCCCCAGCATTTT,CASSSGINQPQHF,many,TRBV7-3,-,TRBJ1-5
TGTGCCAGCAGTTTCCCAGGTCCTAGCAATCAGCCCCAGCATTTT,CASSFPGPSNQPQHF,many,TRBV28,-,TRBJ1-5
TGCGCCAGCAGCAGGGGACAGGGACAAACTAATGAAAAACTGTTTTTT,CASSRGQGQTNEKLFF,-,TRBV5-1,TRBD1,TRBJ1-4
TGCAGCGTTGAAACGGACACCGCCTACGAGCAGTACTTC,CSVETDTAYEQYF,many,TRBV29-1,-,TRBJ2-7
TGTGCCAGCAGCTTACGTGGAGGAGCGGGAAACACCATATATTTT,CASSLRGGAGNTIYF,few,TRBV7-9,-,TRBJ1-3
TGTGCCAGCAGCGACCAAAACGAGCAGTACTTC,CASSDQNEQYF,-,TRBV7-6,-,TRBJ2-7
TGTGCCAGCAGCTTAGGGCCCGGACGGATAGATAATGAAAAACTGTTTTTT,CASSLGPGRIDNEKLFF,few,TRBV7-9,-,TRBJ1-4
TGCGCCAGCAGCTTATCCGGGGGGCGCGGAGAGACCCAGTACTTC,CASSLSGGRGETQYF,-,TRBV5-1,-,TRBJ2-5
TGTGCCAGCAGCTATATTGGACACAACCAAGAGACCCAGTACTTC,CASSYIGHNQETQYF,medium-sized,TRBV5-6,-,TRBJ2-5
TGTGCCAGCAGTTACTCGGCCCCCCTCGGACAGGGGGCCCCCACTGAAGCTTTCTTT,CASSYSAPLGQGAPTEAFF,few,TRBV6-5,TRBD1,TRBJ1-1